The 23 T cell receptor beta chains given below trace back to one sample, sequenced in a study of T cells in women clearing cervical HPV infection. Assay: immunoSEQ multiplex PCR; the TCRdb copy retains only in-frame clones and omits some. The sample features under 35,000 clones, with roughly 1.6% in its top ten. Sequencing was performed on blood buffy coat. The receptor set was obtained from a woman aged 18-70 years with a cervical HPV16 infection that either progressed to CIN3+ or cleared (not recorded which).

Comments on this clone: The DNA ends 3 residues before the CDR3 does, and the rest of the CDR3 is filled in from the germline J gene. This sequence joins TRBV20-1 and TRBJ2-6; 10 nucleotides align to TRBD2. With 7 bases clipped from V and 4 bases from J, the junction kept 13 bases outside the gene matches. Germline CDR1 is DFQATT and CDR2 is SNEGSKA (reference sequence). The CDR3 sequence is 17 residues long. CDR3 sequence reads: CSVRLSGRAGGANVLTF. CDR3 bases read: TGCAGTGTCAGGTTGAGCGGGAGGGCTGGGGGGGCCAACGTC.

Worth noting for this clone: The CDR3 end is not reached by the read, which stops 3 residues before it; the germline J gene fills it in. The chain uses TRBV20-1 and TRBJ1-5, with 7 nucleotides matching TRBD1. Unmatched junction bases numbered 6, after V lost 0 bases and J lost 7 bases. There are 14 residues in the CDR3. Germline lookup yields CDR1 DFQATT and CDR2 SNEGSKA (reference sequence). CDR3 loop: CSARDVGGSQPQHF. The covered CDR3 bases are TGCAGTGCTAGAGATGTAGGGGGCTCACAGCCC.

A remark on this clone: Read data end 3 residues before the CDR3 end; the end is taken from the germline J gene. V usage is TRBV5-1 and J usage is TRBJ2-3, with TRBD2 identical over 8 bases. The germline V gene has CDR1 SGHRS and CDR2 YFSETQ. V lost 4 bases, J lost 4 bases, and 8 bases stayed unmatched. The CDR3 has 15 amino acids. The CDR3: CASSLRLAPSDTQYF. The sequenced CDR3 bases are TGCGCCAGCAGCCTCCGACTAGCGCCTTCAGATACG. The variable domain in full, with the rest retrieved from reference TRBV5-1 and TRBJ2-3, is KAGVTQTPRYLIKTRGQQVTLSCSPISGHRSVSWYQQTPGQGLQFLFEYFSETQRNKGNFPGRFSGRQFSNSRSEMNVSTLELGDSALYLCASSLRLAPSDTQYFGPGTRLTVL.

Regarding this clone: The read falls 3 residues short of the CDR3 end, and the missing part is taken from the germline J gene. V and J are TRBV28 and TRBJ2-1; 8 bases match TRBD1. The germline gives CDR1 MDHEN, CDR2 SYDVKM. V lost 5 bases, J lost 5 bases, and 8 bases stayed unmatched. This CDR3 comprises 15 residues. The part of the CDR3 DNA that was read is TGTGCCAGCAGTCCCCGGACAGGGAAAGACAATGAG. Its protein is CASSPRTGKDNE. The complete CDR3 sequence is CASSPRTGKDNEQFF.

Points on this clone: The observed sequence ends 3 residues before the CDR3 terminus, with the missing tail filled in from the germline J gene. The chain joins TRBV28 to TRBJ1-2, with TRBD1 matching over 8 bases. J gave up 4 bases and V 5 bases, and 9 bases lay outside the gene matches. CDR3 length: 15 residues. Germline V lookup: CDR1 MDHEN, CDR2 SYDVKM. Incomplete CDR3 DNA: TGTGCCAGCAGTCCCCGGACAGGGCTAAGCTATGGC. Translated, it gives CASSPRTGLSYG. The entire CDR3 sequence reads CASSPRTGLSYGYTF.

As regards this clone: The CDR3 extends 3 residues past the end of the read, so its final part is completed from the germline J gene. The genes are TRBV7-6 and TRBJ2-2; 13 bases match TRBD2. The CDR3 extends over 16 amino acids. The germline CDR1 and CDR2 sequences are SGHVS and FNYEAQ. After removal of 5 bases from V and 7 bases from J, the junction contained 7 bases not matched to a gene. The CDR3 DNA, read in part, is TGTGCCAGCAGCCTCCGACTAGCGGGGGGCAGCGGGGAG. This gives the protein CASSLRLAGGSGE. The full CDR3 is CASSLRLAGGSGELFF.

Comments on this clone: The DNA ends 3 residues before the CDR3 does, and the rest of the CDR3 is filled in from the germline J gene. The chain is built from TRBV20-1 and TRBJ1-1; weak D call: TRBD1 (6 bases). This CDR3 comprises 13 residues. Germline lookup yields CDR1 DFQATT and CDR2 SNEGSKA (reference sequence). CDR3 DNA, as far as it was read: TGCAGTGCTATGGGACACCTTAACGGGGAA. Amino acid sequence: CSAMGHLNGE. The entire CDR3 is CSAMGHLNGEAFF.

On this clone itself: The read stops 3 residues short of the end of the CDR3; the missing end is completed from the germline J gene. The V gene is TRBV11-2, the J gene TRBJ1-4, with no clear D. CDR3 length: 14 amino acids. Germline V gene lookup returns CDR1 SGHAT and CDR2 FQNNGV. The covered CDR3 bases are TGTGCCAGCAGCTTAGATTATAGCGGGAGAAGA. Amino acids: CASSLDYSGRR. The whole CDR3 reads CASSLDYSGRRLFF.

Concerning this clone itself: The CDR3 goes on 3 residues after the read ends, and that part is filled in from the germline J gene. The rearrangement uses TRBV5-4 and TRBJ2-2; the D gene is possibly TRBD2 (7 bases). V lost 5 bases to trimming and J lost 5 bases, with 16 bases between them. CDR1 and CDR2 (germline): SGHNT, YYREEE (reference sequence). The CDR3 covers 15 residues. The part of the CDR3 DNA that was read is TGTGCCAGCAGATCCCGGGGGGCTAGAACCGGGGAG. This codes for CASRSRGARTGE. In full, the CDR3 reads CASRSRGARTGELFF.

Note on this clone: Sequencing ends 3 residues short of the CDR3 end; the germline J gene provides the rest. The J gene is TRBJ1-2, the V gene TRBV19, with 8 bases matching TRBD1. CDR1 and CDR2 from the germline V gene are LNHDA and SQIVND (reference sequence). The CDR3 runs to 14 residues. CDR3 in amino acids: CASSIRQGAYDYTF. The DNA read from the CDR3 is TGTGCCAGTAGTATACGGCAGGGGGCCTACGAC. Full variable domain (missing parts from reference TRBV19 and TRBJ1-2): DGGITQSPKYLFRKEGQNVTLSCEQNLNHDAMYWYRQDPGQGLRLIYYSQIVNDFQKGDIAEGYSVSREKKESFPLTVTSAQKNPTAFYLCASSIRQGAYDYTFGSGTRLTVV.

CDR3 residues: CSASLAYDYTF. The CDR3 DNA, read in part, is TGCAGTGCTAGCCTTGCCTACGAC. The V and J genes are TRBV20-1 and TRBJ1-2; D is ambiguous. The CDR3 end is not reached by the read, which stops 3 residues before it; the germline J gene fills it in. This CDR3 is 11 amino acids long. The germline gives CDR1 DFQATT, CDR2 SNEGSKA (reference sequence).

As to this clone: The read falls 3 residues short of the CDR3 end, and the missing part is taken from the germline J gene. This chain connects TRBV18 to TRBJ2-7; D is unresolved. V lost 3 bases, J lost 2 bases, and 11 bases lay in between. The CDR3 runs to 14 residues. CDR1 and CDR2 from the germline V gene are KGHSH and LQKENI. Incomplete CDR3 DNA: TGTGCCAGCTCACCGCAGGAACAGACCTACGAG. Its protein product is CASSPQEQTYE. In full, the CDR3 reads CASSPQEQTYEQYF.

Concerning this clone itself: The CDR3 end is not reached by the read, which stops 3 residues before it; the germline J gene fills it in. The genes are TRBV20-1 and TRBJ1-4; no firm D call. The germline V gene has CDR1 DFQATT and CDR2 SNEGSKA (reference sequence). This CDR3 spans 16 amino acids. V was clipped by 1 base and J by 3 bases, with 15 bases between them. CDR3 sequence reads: CSARARKDRANEKLFF. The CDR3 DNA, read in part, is TGCAGTGCTAGAGCCAGAAAAGATCGAGCTAATGAAAAA.

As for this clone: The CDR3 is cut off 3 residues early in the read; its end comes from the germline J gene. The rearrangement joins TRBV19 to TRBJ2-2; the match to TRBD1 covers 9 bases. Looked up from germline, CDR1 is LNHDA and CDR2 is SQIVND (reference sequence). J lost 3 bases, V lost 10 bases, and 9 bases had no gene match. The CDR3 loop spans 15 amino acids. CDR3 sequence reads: CAISQGARYTGELFF. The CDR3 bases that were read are TGTGCCATTTCACAGGGGGCGCGGTACACCGGGGAG.

The CDR3 DNA, read in part, is TGCGCCAGCCGTTCTACAGGGGCTGAGTACACTGAA. Translation gives CASRSTGAEYTE. The full CDR3 is CASRSTGAEYTEAFF. The rearrangement links TRBV5-1 to TRBJ1-1, with 7 positions matching TRBD1. The read stops 3 residues short of the end of the CDR3; the missing end is completed from the germline J gene. With V trimmed by 7 bases and J by 3 bases, 12 bases remained unmatched. The germline CDR1 and CDR2 sequences are SGHRS and YFSETQ. CDR3 length: 15 amino acids. The full variable domain, its missing parts supplied by reference TRBV5-1 and TRBJ1-1, is KAGVTQTPRYLIKTRGQQVTLSCSPISGHRSVSWYQQTPGQGLQFLFEYFSETQRNKGNFPGRFSGRQFSNSRSEMNVSTLELGDSALYLCASRSTGAEYTEAFFGQGTRLTVV.

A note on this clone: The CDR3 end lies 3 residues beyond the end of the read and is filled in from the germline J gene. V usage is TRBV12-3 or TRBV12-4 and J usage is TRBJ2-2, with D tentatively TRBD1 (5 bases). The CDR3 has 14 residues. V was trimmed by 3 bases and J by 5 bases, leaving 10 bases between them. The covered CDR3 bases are TGTGCCAGCAGTTTGGGGCAGGGAACCGGGGAG. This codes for CASSLGQGTGE. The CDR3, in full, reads CASSLGQGTGELFF.

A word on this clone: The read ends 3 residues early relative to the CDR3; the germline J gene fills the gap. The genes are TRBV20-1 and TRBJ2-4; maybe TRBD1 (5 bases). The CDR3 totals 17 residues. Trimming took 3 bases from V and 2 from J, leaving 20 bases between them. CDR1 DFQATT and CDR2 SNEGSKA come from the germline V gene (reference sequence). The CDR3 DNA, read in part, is TGCAGTGCTAGGGGCAGGGATCAGGGCCTTCCCAAAAACATT. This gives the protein CSARGRDQGLPKNI. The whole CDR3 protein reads CSARGRDQGLPKNIQYF.

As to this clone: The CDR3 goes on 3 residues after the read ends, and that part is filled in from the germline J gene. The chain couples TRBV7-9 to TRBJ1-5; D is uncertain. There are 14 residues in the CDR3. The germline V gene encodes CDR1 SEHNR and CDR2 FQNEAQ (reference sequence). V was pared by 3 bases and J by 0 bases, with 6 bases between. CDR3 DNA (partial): TGTGCCAGCAGCTTCCCCGGTAGCAATCAGCCC. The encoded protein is CASSFPGSNQP. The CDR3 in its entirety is CASSFPGSNQPQHF.

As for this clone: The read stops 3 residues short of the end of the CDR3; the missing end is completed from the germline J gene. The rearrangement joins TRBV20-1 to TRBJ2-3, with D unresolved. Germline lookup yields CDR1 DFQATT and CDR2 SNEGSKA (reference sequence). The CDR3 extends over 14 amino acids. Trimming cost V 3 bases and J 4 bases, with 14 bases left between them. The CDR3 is CSASSFESPDTQYF. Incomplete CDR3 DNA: TGCAGTGCTAGTTCCTTTGAGAGCCCAGATACG.

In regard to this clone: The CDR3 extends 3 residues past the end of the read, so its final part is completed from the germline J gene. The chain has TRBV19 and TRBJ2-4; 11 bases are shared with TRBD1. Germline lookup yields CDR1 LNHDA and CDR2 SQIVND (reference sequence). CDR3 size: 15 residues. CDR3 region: CASIMGTGGNYGQYF. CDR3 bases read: TGTGCCAGTATAATGGGGACAGGGGGTAACTATGGT. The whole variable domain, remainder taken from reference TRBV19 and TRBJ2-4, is DGGITQSPKYLFRKEGQNVTLSCEQNLNHDAMYWYRQDPGQGLRLIYYSQIVNDFQKGDIAEGYSVSREKKESFPLTVTSAQKNPTAFYLCASIMGTGGNYGQYFGAGTRLSVL.

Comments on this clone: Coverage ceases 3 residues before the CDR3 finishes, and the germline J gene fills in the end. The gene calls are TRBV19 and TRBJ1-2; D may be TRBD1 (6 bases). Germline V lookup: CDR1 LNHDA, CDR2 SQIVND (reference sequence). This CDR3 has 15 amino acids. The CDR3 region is CASSTSGVSSYDYTF. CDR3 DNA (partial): TGTGCCAGTAGTACCTCAGGGGTTAGCTCCTACGAC.

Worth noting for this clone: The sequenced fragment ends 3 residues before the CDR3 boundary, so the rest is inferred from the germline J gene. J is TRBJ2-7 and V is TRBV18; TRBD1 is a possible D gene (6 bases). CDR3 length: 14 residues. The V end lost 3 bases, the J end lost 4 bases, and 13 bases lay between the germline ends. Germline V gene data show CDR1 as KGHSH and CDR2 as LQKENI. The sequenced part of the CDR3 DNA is TGTGCCAGCTCACCGGGGGACACCCTTTACGAG. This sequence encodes CASSPGDTLYE. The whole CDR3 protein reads CASSPGDTLYEQYF.

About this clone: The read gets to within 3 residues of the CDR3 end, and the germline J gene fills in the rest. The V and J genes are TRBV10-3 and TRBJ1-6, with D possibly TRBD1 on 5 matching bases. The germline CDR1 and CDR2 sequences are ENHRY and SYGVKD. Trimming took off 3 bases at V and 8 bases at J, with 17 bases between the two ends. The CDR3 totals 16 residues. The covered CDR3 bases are TGTGCCATCAGTGACCCGGGGGGGGGTCGCGATTCACCC. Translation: CAISDPGGGRDSP. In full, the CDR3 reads CAISDPGGGRDSPLHF.